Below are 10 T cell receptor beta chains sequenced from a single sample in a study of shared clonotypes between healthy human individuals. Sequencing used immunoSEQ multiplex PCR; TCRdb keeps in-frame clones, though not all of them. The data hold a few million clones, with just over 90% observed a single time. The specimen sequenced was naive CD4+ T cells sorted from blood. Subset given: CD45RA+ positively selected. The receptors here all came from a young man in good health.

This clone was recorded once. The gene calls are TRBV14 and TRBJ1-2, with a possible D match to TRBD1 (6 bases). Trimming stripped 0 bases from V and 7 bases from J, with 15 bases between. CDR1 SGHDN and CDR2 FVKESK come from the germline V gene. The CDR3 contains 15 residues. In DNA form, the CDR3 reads TGTGCCAGCAGCCAAGATGTACAGGGTGGGAGTGGCTACACCTTC. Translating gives CASSQDVQGGSGYTF. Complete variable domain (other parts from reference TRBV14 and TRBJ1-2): EAGVTQFPSHSVIEKGQTVTLRCDPISGHDNLYWYRRVMGKEIKFLLHFVKESKQDESGMPNNRFLAERTGGTYSTLKVQPAELEDSGVYFCASSQDVQGGSGYTFGSGTRLTVV.

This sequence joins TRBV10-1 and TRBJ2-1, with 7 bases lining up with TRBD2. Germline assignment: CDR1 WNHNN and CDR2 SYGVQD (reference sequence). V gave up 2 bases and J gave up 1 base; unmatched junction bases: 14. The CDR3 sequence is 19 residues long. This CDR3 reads CASSEDRYGAGYSYNEQFF. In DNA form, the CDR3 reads TGCGCCAGCAGTGAGGACCGATATGGAGCGGGGTATTCCTACAATGAGCAGTTCTTC.

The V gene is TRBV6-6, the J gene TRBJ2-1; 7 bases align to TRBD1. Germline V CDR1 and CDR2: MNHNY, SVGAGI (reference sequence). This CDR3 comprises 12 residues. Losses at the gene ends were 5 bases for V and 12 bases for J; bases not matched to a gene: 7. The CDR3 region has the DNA TGTGCCAGCAGTCCTACCTGGACAGGGCAGTTCTTC. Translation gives CASSPTWTGQFF.

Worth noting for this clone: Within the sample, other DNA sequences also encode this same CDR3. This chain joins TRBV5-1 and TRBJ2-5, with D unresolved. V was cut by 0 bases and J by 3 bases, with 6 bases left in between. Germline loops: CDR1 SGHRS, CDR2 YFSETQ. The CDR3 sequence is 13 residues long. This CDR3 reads CASSLGGEETQYF. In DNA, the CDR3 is TGCGCCAGCAGCTTGGGGGGTGAAGAGACCCAGTACTTC.

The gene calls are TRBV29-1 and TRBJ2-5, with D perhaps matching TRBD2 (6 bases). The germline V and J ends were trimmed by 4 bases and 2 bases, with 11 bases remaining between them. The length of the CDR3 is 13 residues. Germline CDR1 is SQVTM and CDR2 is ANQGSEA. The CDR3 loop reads CSVGRGIQETQYF. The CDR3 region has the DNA TGCAGCGTTGGCCGGGGGATTCAAGAGACCCAGTACTTC.

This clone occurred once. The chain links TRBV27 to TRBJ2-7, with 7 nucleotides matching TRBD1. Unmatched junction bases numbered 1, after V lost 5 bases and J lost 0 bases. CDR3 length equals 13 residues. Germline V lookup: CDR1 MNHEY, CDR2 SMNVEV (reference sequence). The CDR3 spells CASSPGGSYEQYF. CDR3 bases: TGTGCCAGCAGTCCAGGGGGCTCCTACGAGCAGTACTTC.

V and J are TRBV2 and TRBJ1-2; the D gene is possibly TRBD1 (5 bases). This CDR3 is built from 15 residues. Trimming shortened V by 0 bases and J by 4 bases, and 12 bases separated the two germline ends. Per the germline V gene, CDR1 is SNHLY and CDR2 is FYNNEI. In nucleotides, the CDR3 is TGTGCCAGCAGTGAAGCGCCAGGGTTGGGCTATGGCTACACCTTC. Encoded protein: CASSEAPGLGYGYTF.

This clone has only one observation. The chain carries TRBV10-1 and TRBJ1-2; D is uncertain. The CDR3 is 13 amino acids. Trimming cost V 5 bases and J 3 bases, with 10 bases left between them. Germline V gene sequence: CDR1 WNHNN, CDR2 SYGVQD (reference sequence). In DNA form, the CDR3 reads TGCGCCAGCAGTTCGGACCCTTACTATGGCTACACCTTC. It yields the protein CASSSDPYYGYTF.

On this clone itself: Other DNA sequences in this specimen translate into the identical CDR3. CDR3 nucleotides: TGTGCCAGCTCACCAGCCTCAGAGACCCAGTACTTC. Translated: CASSPASETQYF. V gene TRBV18 combines with J gene TRBJ2-5; D remains ambiguous. V was pared by 2 bases and J by 4 bases, with 5 bases between. The CDR3 has 12 amino acids. Germline CDR1 is KGHSH and CDR2 is LQKENI. The variable domain in full, with the rest retrieved from reference TRBV18 and TRBJ2-5, is NAGVMQNPRHLVRRRGQEARLRCSPMKGHSHVYWYRQLPEEGLKFMVYLQKENIIDESGMPKERFSAEFPKEGPSILRIQQVVRGDSAAYFCASSPASETQYFGPGTRLLVL.

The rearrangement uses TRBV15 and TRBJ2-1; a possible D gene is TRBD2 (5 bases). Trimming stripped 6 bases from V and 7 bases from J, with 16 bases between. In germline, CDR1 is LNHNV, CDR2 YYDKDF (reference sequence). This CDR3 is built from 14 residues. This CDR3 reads CATRRGSPGNEQFF. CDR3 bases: TGTGCCACCAGGCGTGGCAGTCCGGGGAATGAGCAGTTCTTC.